Following are 27 T cell receptor beta chains from one sample sequenced in a study of blood T cell repertoires in COVID-19. Clones were read by immunoSEQ multiplex PCR, and TCRdb kept only the in-frame ones, dropping some. The data show roughly 110,000 clones, more than 70% seen once. Sequencing used peripheral blood. The receptors were sampled from an older man with acute or convalescent COVID-19.

The chain's CDR3 is CASSPPGGEQYF. In DNA, the CDR3 is TGTGCCAGCAGCCCACCCGGAGGCGAGCAGTACTTC. V and J are TRBV11-3 and TRBJ2-7; maybe TRBD2 (5 bases). Germline CDR1 is SGHNT and CDR2 is YENEEA. CDR3 length: 12 amino acids. Trimming took off 5 bases at V and 6 bases at J, with 11 bases between the two ends.

The chain is built from TRBV7-3 and TRBJ2-1, with TRBD1 matching over 7 bases. Looked up from germline, CDR1 is SGHTA and CDR2 is FQGTGA. The CDR3 length is 13 residues. V gave up 6 bases and J gave up 7 bases; unmatched junction bases: 6. CDR3 in amino acids: CASRRQGENEQFF. DNA of the CDR3: TGTGCCAGCAGGAGACAGGGTGAGAATGAGCAGTTCTTC.

Here the CDR3 reads CASSRPGSGGAPYNEQFF. CDR3 nucleotide sequence: TGTGCCAGTAGTAGACCAGGTTCGGGGGGCGCTCCCTACAATGAGCAGTTCTTC. The V gene is TRBV19, the J gene TRBJ2-1; TRBD2 is a possible D gene (7 bases). The length of the CDR3 is 18 residues. V was clipped by 4 bases and J by 2 bases, with 21 bases between them. CDR1 is LNHDA and CDR2 is SQIVND in the germline V gene (reference sequence).

A few counts support this clone. The chain links TRBV5-1 to TRBJ2-1; 8 nucleotides line up with TRBD2. CDR3 length: 14 residues. Per germline, CDR1 SGHRS and CDR2 YFSETQ. J was trimmed by 10 bases and V by 2 bases; bases with no gene match: 8. CDR3 sequence reads: CASSLLAAGGEQFF. In DNA, the CDR3 is TGCGCCAGCAGCTTATTGGCGGCGGGGGGCGAGCAGTTCTTC.

The V gene is TRBV5-4, the J gene TRBJ1-1, with D possibly matching TRBD1 (6 bases). Trimming removed 0 bases at V and 4 bases at J, with 13 bases between. Per germline, CDR1 SGHNT and CDR2 YYREEE (reference sequence). The CDR3 has 15 amino acids. DNA of the CDR3: TGTGCCAGCAGCTTGGGGGGGACAACCCTCACTGAAGCTTTCTTT. This codes for CASSLGGTTLTEAFF.

The gene calls are TRBV9 and TRBJ1-1; maybe TRBD1 (5 bases). The CDR3 spans 13 residues. Germline CDR1 reads SGDLS; CDR2 reads YYNGEE. The V end lost 4 bases, the J end lost 2 bases, and 9 bases lay between the germline ends. In nucleotides, the CDR3 is TGTGCCAGCAGCCCTCAGGGTAACACTGAAGCTTTCTTT. Its translation: CASSPQGNTEAFF.

The rearrangement joins TRBV9 to TRBJ2-7, with D maybe TRBD1 (6 bases). CDR1 and CDR2 (germline): SGDLS, YYNGEE. This CDR3 spans 16 amino acids. Deletions cut 0 bases from V and 2 bases from J, with 15 bases between. The CDR3 DNA is TGTGCCAGCAGCGTAGCTGGCCAGGGGCCTCCCTACGAGCAGTACTTC. Translation: CASSVAGQGPPYEQYF.

The gene calls are TRBV5-8 and TRBJ1-5; tentative D call: TRBD1 (5 bases). V dropped 0 bases and J dropped 0 bases, with 10 bases sitting between them. CDR1 and CDR2 from the germline V gene are SGHTS and YDEGEE. The CDR3 totals 16 residues. The chain's CDR3 is CASSLERGGSNQPQHF. The CDR3 DNA is TGTGCCAGCAGCTTGGAACGGGGGGGTAGCAATCAGCCCCAGCATTTT.

The chain joins TRBV21-1 to TRBJ2-7; the D call TRBD1 from the table was never checked on the DNA. TRBV21-1 is shown as a pseudogene. The CDR3 length is 12 residues. CDR3 residues: CASRGTEYEQYF. In DNA, the CDR3 is TGTGCCAGCCGGGGGACAGAGTACGAGCAGTACTTC.

This chain connects TRBV5-1 to TRBJ1-1; D is undetermined. Between the trimmed V and J ends, which lost 1 base and 0 bases, there was a span of 4 bases. This CDR3 is built from 13 residues. Germline V gives CDR1 SGHRS, CDR2 YFSETQ. The CDR3 sequence is CASSLSLNTEAFF. The CDR3 bases are TGCGCCAGCAGCTTGTCTCTGAACACTGAAGCTTTCTTT.

This clone occurred once. The CDR3, as DNA: TGTGCCAGCAGCGTGGGACAGCCTAGGGATGAGCAGTTCTTC. Translated, it gives CASSVGQPRDEQFF. The V and J genes are TRBV9 and TRBJ2-1; TRBD1 agrees at 7 bases. V was pared by 2 bases and J by 8 bases, with 7 bases of the junction left unmatched. CDR3 size: 14 residues. Germline lookup yields CDR1 SGDLS and CDR2 YYNGEE.

This chain uses TRBV7-6 with TRBJ2-5; TRBD2 agrees at 10 bases. With V trimmed by 5 bases and J by 2 bases, 8 bases remained unmatched. The CDR3 sequence is 16 residues long. Germline CDR1 is SGHVS and CDR2 is FNYEAQ. CDR3 DNA: TGTGCCAGCAGCCAACCTCTACTAGCGGGGCAAGAGACCCAGTACTTC. Its protein is CASSQPLLAGQETQYF.

V usage is TRBV6-5 and J usage is TRBJ1-2; TRBD1 matches 8 bases. The junction had 6 bases not matched to a gene; V was cut back by 5 bases and J by 1 base. The CDR3 is made up of 15 amino acids. Looked up from germline, CDR1 is MNHEY and CDR2 is SVGAGI. The CDR3 loop is CASSPRTGINYGYTF. As DNA, the CDR3 is TGTGCCAGCAGTCCCCGGACAGGGATTAACTATGGCTACACCTTC.

The V gene is TRBV7-9, the J gene TRBJ1-2; D gene ambiguous. CDR3 length: 15 amino acids. With 0 bases removed from V and 4 bases from J, the gap between germline ends came to 12 bases. CDR1 and CDR2 (germline): SEHNR, FQNEAQ (reference sequence). CDR3 amino acids: CASSLAPDISYGYTF. The CDR3 nucleotides read TGTGCCAGCAGCTTAGCCCCAGACATCAGCTATGGCTACACCTTC.

The chain employs TRBV5-4 and TRBJ1-2; D remains ambiguous. The CDR3 loop spans 14 amino acids. V was clipped by 4 bases and J by 2 bases, with 12 bases between them. Germline CDR1 is SGHNT and CDR2 is YYREEE (reference sequence). The CDR3 reads CASSGFRENYGYTF. The CDR3 DNA reads as TGTGCCAGCAGCGGATTCCGGGAAAACTATGGCTACACCTTC.

The V and J genes are TRBV28 and TRBJ2-7; 12 positions match TRBD1. Germline assignment: CDR1 MDHEN and CDR2 SYDVKM. V gave up 1 base and J gave up 1 base; unmatched junction bases: 5. The CDR3 runs to 17 residues. CDR3 amino acids: CASSLFQGQGASYEQYF. The DNA for the CDR3 is TGTGCCAGCAGTTTATTTCAGGGACAGGGGGCTTCCTACGAGCAGTACTTC.

The J gene is TRBJ1-2, the V gene TRBV19; 8 bases agree with TRBD1. The V segment lost 5 bases and the J segment 5 bases; nucleotides outside the gene matches: 7. The CDR3 covers 14 residues. In germline, CDR1 is LNHDA, CDR2 SQIVND (reference sequence). The CDR3, as DNA: TGTGCCAGTAGTTCATCAGGGGGCGCATATGGCTACACCTTC. Translation: CASSSSGGAYGYTF.

This chain joins TRBV18 and TRBJ2-2; 9 bases match TRBD1. The V gene end was trimmed by 6 bases and the J gene end by 1 base; junction bases not matched to a gene: 3. The CDR3 is 15 amino acids. CDR1 is KGHSH and CDR2 is LQKENI in the germline V gene. CDR3 DNA: TGTGCCAGCTCGGGACAGGGCGGGAACACCGGGGAGCTGTTTTTT. Translation: CASSGQGGNTGELFF.

The J gene is TRBJ2-1, the V gene TRBV6-1, with 9 bases fitting TRBD2. The V gene's germline CDR1 is MNHNS and CDR2 SASEGT. Trimming cost V 1 base and J 2 bases; bases outside gene matches: 12. CDR3 length: 19 residues. CDR3 DNA: TGTGCCAGCAGTGAAGTAGGTAGCGGGGGTCCTCCCCCCTACAATGAGCAGTTCTTC. Protein product: CASSEVGSGGPPPYNEQFF.

J is TRBJ2-5 and V is TRBV6-6; 11 bases line up with TRBD1. Per germline, CDR1 MNHNY and CDR2 SVGAGI (reference sequence). Losses at the gene ends were 1 base for V and 5 bases for J; bases not matched to a gene: 6. This CDR3 has 16 residues. The CDR3 loop reads CASSYLDRGRGETQYF. CDR3 bases: TGTGCCAGCAGTTACTTGGACAGGGGGCGGGGGGAGACCCAGTACTTC.

This chain links TRBV7-3 with TRBJ1-6, with TRBD1 matching over 10 bases. The germline CDR1 and CDR2 sequences are SGHTA and FQGTGA. This CDR3 is 15 amino acids long. V lost 4 bases to trimming and J lost 10 bases; unmatched junction nucleotides: 7. The chain's CDR3 is CASSSLGQGISPLHF. CDR3 nucleotide sequence: TGTGCCAGCAGCTCGCTGGGACAGGGGATCTCACCCCTCCACTTT.

The chain combines TRBV6-2 or TRBV6-3 with TRBJ2-3, with TRBD2 identical over 9 bases. CDR1 and CDR2 (germline): MNHEY, SVGEGT. The V gene end was trimmed by 4 bases and the J gene end by 3 bases; junction bases not matched to a gene: 8. This CDR3 is built from 16 residues. The CDR3 DNA is TGTGCCAGCAGTTCCTGGGGAGCGGGGGGTACAGATACGCAGTATTTT. This gives the protein CASSSWGAGGTDTQYF.

The genes are TRBV3-1 (or the pseudogene TRBV3-2) and TRBJ2-2; D is ambiguous. Germline V lookup: CDR1 LGHDT, CDR2 YNNKEL (reference sequence). This CDR3 spans 12 amino acids. V dropped 6 bases and J dropped 5 bases, with 7 bases sitting between them. The CDR3 DNA sequence: TGTGCCAGCAGTTTCTCTACCGGGGAGCTGTTTTTT. Amino acids: CASSFSTGELFF.

This chain connects TRBV9 to TRBJ1-5; D might be TRBD1 (6 bases). Trimming removed 2 bases at V and 5 bases at J, with 14 bases between. The length of the CDR3 is 15 residues. Germline V gene lookup returns CDR1 SGDLS and CDR2 YYNGEE. The CDR3 DNA follows: TGTGCCAGCAGCGTTGGGGGCCAGAGGGATCAGCCCCAGCATTTT. Translating gives CASSVGGQRDQPQHF.

J is TRBJ1-1 and V is TRBV18; D is unresolved. This CDR3 has 15 residues. Per the germline V gene, CDR1 is KGHSH and CDR2 is LQKENI. V lost 5 bases and J lost 7, with 20 bases in between. The CDR3 sequence: CASSAYVEAAGEAFF. In DNA, the CDR3 is TGTGCCAGCTCAGCGTACGTGGAGGCTGCGGGTGAAGCTTTCTTT.

The V call is TRBV6-5, the J call TRBJ1-1; D is uncertain. Germline values: CDR1 MNHEY, CDR2 SVGAGI. The CDR3 is made up of 13 amino acids. Trimming removed 2 bases at V and 0 bases at J, with 4 bases between. The CDR3 sequence: CASSYAVNTEAFF. CDR3 DNA: TGTGCCAGCAGTTACGCAGTGAACACTGAAGCTTTCTTT.

The rearrangement uses TRBV19 and TRBJ2-1, with D possibly TRBD2 on 6 matching bases. Trimming removed 4 bases at V and 4 bases at J, with 8 bases between. The length of the CDR3 is 13 residues. CDR1 is LNHDA, CDR2 SQIVND, per germline (reference sequence). In DNA form, the CDR3 reads TGTGCCAGTAGTAGGGACTCATACAATGAGCAGTTCTTC. This translates into CASSRDSYNEQFF.